These 5 T cell receptor beta chains were all obtained from the same sample, sequenced in a study of lymphopenia after photon versus proton radiotherapy. The data were produced by immunoSEQ multiplex PCR, yet TCRdb's version contains in-frame clones alone and is incomplete. The profile shows 15,000 or so clones, approximately 82% of them singletons. The source material was peripheral blood, sampled from a patient treated with proton-based radiotherapy. The receptors here all came from a man between 70 and 80 years old with pancreatic cancer.

This chain links TRBV11-3 with TRBJ2-7; D might be TRBD2 (5 bases). Germline V CDR1 and CDR2: SGHNT, YENEEA. The CDR3 loop spans 15 amino acids. The germline V and J ends were trimmed by 1 base and 0 bases, with 10 bases remaining between them. The CDR3 DNA follows: TGTGCCAGCAGCTTAGGGGGTAGCGTCTCCTACGAGCAGTACTTC. Translation: CASSLGGSVSYEQYF.

The chain recombines TRBV18 with TRBJ2-7; TRBD2 matches 8 bases. The length of the CDR3 is 16 residues. J gave up 5 bases and V 1 base, and 10 bases lay outside the gene matches. CDR1 and CDR2 (germline): KGHSH, LQKENI. The CDR3: CASSPRTSGSYHEQYF. In DNA form, the CDR3 reads TGTGCCAGCTCACCACGCACAAGCGGGAGTTATCACGAGCAGTACTTC. The whole variable domain, remainder taken from reference TRBV18 and TRBJ2-7, is NAGVMQNPRHLVRRRGQEARLRCSPMKGHSHVYWYRQLPEEGLKFMVYLQKENIIDESGMPKERFSAEFPKEGPSILRIQQVVRGDSAAYFCASSPRTSGSYHEQYFGPGTRLTVT.

The chain is built from TRBV19 and TRBJ1-1, with D possibly being TRBD1 (6 bases). Germline V CDR1 and CDR2: LNHDA, SQIVND (reference sequence). The CDR3 extends over 16 amino acids. The V gene lost 5 bases and the J gene lost 4 bases, with 20 bases spanning the gap. CDR3 nucleotides: TGTGCCAGTAGTGCCGGGGGGCCATCTGGACCCACTGAAGCTTTCTTT. Translation gives CASSAGGPSGPTEAFF.

The V gene is TRBV7-9, the J gene TRBJ2-1, with TRBD1 matching 8 bases. CDR3 length: 17 amino acids. With 5 bases clipped from V and 0 bases from J, the junction kept 9 bases outside the gene matches. CDR1 is SEHNR, CDR2 FQNEAQ, per germline (reference sequence). The CDR3 region is CASSGRPGQASYNEQFF. The CDR3 bases are TGTGCCAGCAGCGGTCGACCGGGACAGGCCTCCTACAATGAGCAGTTCTTC.

The V gene is TRBV6-1, the J gene TRBJ1-2; tentatively, D is TRBD1 (6 bases). V lost 4 bases, J lost 7 bases, and 13 bases lay in between. Germline CDR1 reads MNHNS; CDR2 reads SASEGT. This CDR3 has 13 residues. The CDR3 region is CASSAVRGGGYTF. CDR3 sequence (DNA): TGTGCCAGCAGTGCGGTCAGGGGAGGTGGCTACACCTTC.